This TCR beta chain was recorded in a study of T-cell memory formation after mild COVID-19. Findings and limits, study-wide: Day 15 to 85 contractors were CD4/CD8 balanced; later expanders leaned CD4+. Mostly located in CM and EM were contracting CD4+ clones, with contracting CD8+ clones located in EMRA. Certain responding clones were present in pre-infection memory, suggesting participation of cross-reactive memory.

This clonotype showed up many times. Its specificity is not known. Germline lookup yields CDR1 SGHRS and CDR2 YFSETQ. V dropped 4 bases and J dropped 6 bases, with 14 bases sitting between them. The CDR3 contains 14 residues. TCRdb called the 5' RACE reads again in MiXCR, with one record for every CDR3 protein. Here the sample spans about 350,000 distinct CDR3 sequences, roughly 13% being singletons. The sequenced sample was PBMCs or a T cell subset sorted from them (not recorded which). The source is a man in his late teens or twenties who had mild COVID-19 (a few samples of this study predate the infection). Cell type and time point are not known. This chain joins TRBV5-1 and TRBJ2-4; a weak D match, TRBD1 (6 bases). CDR3 region: CASSPGQLLNIQYF. The CDR3 coding sequence is TGCGCCAGCAGCCCCGGACAGTTACTAAACATTCAGTACTTC. Full variable domain (missing parts from reference TRBV5-1 and TRBJ2-4): KAGVTQTPRYLIKTRGQQVTLSCSPISGHRSVSWYQQTPGQGLQFLFEYFSETQRNKGNFPGRFSGRQFSNSRSEMNVSTLELGDSALYLCASSPGQLLNIQYFGAGTRLSVL.